The 30 T cell receptor beta chains given below trace back to one sample, sequenced in a study of T cells in localized non-small cell lung cancer. The protocol was immunoSEQ multiplex PCR, while the TCRdb copy is restricted to in-frame clones and leaves out a portion. The sample contains about 1,600 clones, less than 30% of which appear only once. This material consisted of lung tumor tissue, taken before any cancer treatment. The receptors shown here come from a woman aged 40-70 years with stage I lung adenocarcinoma.

The chain combines TRBV28 with TRBJ2-4; TRBD1 is a possible D gene (6 bases). Between the trimmed V and J ends, which lost 5 bases and 2 bases, there was a span of 13 bases. This CDR3 spans 15 amino acids. Germline CDR1 is MDHEN and CDR2 is SYDVKM. The chain's CDR3 is CASSRLTGTKNIQYF. CDR3 DNA: TGTGCCAGCAGTCGGCTAACAGGGACCAAAAACATTCAGTACTTC.

The sample holds a few counts of this clone. The genes are TRBV25-1 and TRBJ2-2, with 10 bases fitting TRBD1. Looked up from germline, CDR1 is MGHDK and CDR2 is SYGVNS. J gave up 3 bases and V 2 bases, and 0 bases lay outside the gene matches. The CDR3 totals 15 residues. The CDR3 loop reads CASSEGTGDTGELFF. The CDR3 DNA reads as TGTGCCAGCAGTGAAGGGACAGGGGACACCGGGGAGCTGTTTTTT.

This clone was counted only a few times. Germline and junction disagree at one end, which may indicate a read error. V gene TRBV6-4 combines with J gene TRBJ1-2; D is unresolved. The CDR3 is 15 amino acids. CDR1 and CDR2 from the germline V gene are MRHNA and SNTAGT. The CDR3 nucleotides are TGTGCCAGCAGTTACTCTGAGGAGCATGCGGATGGCTACACCTTC. This sequence encodes CASSYSEEHADGYTF.

As DNA, the CDR3 is TGTGCCAGCAGCTTAGTTGAAAATCAGCCCCAGCATTTT. Protein sequence: CASSLVENQPQHF. This chain uses TRBV7-8 with TRBJ1-5; D is uncertain. V was shortened by 1 base and J by 4 bases, with 5 bases between the two germline ends. Germline V lookup: CDR1 SGHVS, CDR2 FQNEAQ. The CDR3 is made up of 13 amino acids.

The V call is TRBV11-3, the J call TRBJ2-3; 7 bases align to TRBD2. This CDR3 is 14 amino acids long. Losses at the gene ends were 3 bases for V and 1 base for J; bases not matched to a gene: 1. Germline values: CDR1 SGHNT, CDR2 YENEEA. CDR3 residues: CASSFAGGTDTQYF. As DNA, the CDR3 is TGTGCCAGCAGCTTTGCGGGGGGCACAGATACGCAGTATTTT.

The J gene is TRBJ2-3, the V gene TRBV6-8, with 9 positions matching TRBD2. This CDR3 has 15 residues. In germline, CDR1 is MNHGY, CDR2 SAAAGT. Unmatched junction bases numbered 10, after V lost 10 bases and J lost 2 bases. The CDR3 DNA reads as TGTGCCATCAATCAGCGGGGGGATCCCACAGATACGCAGTATTTT. Translated, it gives CAINQRGDPTDTQYF.

This clone appeared a single time. The chain links TRBV6-8 to TRBJ1-6; tentatively, D is TRBD1 (6 bases). The CDR3 covers 14 residues. V gave up 10 bases and J gave up 6 bases, with 16 bases separating them. CDR1 and CDR2 from the germline V gene are MNHGY and SAAAGT. CDR3 protein: CATGGGQVNSPLHF. CDR3 nucleotides: TGTGCCACCGGGGGGGGGCAGGTTAATTCACCCCTCCACTTT.

The J gene is TRBJ1-5, the V gene TRBV18, with D possibly matching TRBD1 (6 bases). In germline, CDR1 is KGHSH, CDR2 LQKENI. The CDR3 runs to 15 residues. V was cut by 1 base and J by 3 bases, with 10 bases left in between. This chain's CDR3 is CASSPLSGHNQPQHF. The CDR3 DNA sequence: TGTGCCAGCTCACCACTATCGGGACACAATCAGCCCCAGCATTTT.

Relative to its sample, this clone is medium-sized. In DNA form, the CDR3 reads TGTGCCAGCAGCTTATACGGGACAGGGGCCTACGAGCAGTACTTC. Protein: CASSLYGTGAYEQYF. The chain employs TRBV11-3 and TRBJ2-7; 10 bases fit TRBD1. The CDR3 contains 15 residues. Germline CDR1 SGHNT, CDR2 YENEEA. Trimming took 2 bases from V and 2 from J; bases not matched to a gene: 3.

Written as DNA, the CDR3 is TGTGCCAGCAGCCCTGACAGGGTGGGTTTGGGTCAGCCCCAGCATTTT. Its translation is CASSPDRVGLGQPQHF. The chain carries TRBV6-7 and TRBJ1-5; TRBD1 aligns across 7 bases. TRBV6-7 is classed as an ORF, of uncertain function. The CDR3 runs 16 residues. The J segment lost 6 bases and the V segment lost 6 bases, leaving 14 bases of the junction unmatched.

This sequence joins TRBV6-8 and TRBJ2-7, with a tentative D call TRBD1 (6 bases). Germline V gene sequence: CDR1 MNHGY, CDR2 SAAAGT. The CDR3 spans 12 residues. Deletions cut 4 bases from V and 4 bases from J, with 8 bases between. The DNA of the CDR3 is TGTGCCAGCAGTTTTACAGGGTACGAGCAGTACTTC. Encoded protein: CASSFTGYEQYF.

This clone was observed a handful of times. V usage is TRBV11-3 and J usage is TRBJ1-6; D is unresolved. The CDR3 covers 14 residues. CDR1 SGHNT and CDR2 YENEEA come from the germline V gene. Trimming stripped 4 bases from V and 4 bases from J, with 8 bases between. CDR3 sequence: CASSSSGYNSPLHF. The DNA of the CDR3 is TGTGCCAGCAGCTCCAGCGGATATAATTCACCCCTCCACTTT.

The gene calls are TRBV29-1 and TRBJ2-5, with 11 bases aligning to TRBD2. J lost 5 bases, V lost 7 bases, and 9 bases had no gene match. This CDR3 is built from 14 residues. Per germline, CDR1 SQVTM and CDR2 ANQGSEA. The DNA of the CDR3 is TGCAGCGGGAGACTAGCGGGAATGCGGGAGACCCAGTACTTC. Its protein product is CSGRLAGMRETQYF.

There are a few counts of this clone. This chain connects TRBV19 to TRBJ1-3; the D gene is possibly TRBD1 (6 bases). Germline assignment: CDR1 LNHDA and CDR2 SQIVND (reference sequence). Between the trimmed V and J ends, which lost 4 bases and 0 bases, there was a span of 16 bases. This CDR3 is 17 amino acids long. CDR3 sequence: CASSKGGTLLSGNTIYF. In DNA form, the CDR3 reads TGTGCCAGTAGTAAAGGGGGTACTCTCCTCTCTGGAAACACCATATATTTT.

This clone showed up just a few times. V gene TRBV6-8 combines with J gene TRBJ1-2, with TRBD1 matching 9 bases. Germline values: CDR1 MNHGY, CDR2 SAAAGT. The ends lost 6 bases at V and 4 bases at J; junction bases unmatched: 3. The CDR3 has 13 amino acids. As DNA, the CDR3 is TGTGCCAGCAGCAAGGGACAGGGCTATGGCTACACCTTC. This translates into CASSKGQGYGYTF.

The rearrangement links TRBV5-1 to TRBJ1-1, with D perhaps matching TRBD1 (5 bases). Per the germline V gene, CDR1 is SGHRS and CDR2 is YFSETQ. Trimming took 3 bases from V and 1 from J, leaving 10 bases between them. The CDR3 covers 14 residues. CDR3 protein: CASSYVGENTEAFF. DNA for the CDR3: TGCGCCAGCAGCTACGTAGGGGAGAACACTGAAGCTTTCTTT.

The gene calls are TRBV11-3 and TRBJ2-7; possibly TRBD1 or TRBD2 for D (5 bases each). Trimming removed 5 bases from V and 2 bases from J, with 13 bases in between. The germline gives CDR1 SGHNT, CDR2 YENEEA. There are 14 residues in the CDR3. The CDR3 loop is CASSPGTTTYEQYF. CDR3 coding DNA: TGTGCCAGCAGCCCCGGGACGACGACCTACGAGCAGTACTTC.

In nucleotides, the CDR3 is TGTGCCAGTAGCCGAACCCCCGGGGGACTAGCGAGTCTCGAGCAGTACTTC. It yields the protein CASSRTPGGLASLEQYF. The gene calls are TRBV19 and TRBJ2-7; the match to TRBD2 covers 10 bases. With V trimmed by 6 bases and J by 6 bases, 17 bases remained unmatched. Germline V CDR1 and CDR2: LNHDA, SQIVND (reference sequence). The CDR3 totals 17 residues.

CDR3 residues: CASSPGLAGVYNEQFF. CDR3 DNA: TGTGCCAGCAGCCCGGGACTAGCGGGGGTTTACAATGAGCAGTTCTTC. V is TRBV9 and J is TRBJ2-1; 14 bases map to TRBD2. The J segment lost 4 bases and the V segment lost 4 bases, leaving 4 bases of the junction unmatched. This CDR3 region has 16 residues. Per germline, CDR1 SGDLS and CDR2 YYNGEE.

The V gene is TRBV19, the J gene TRBJ1-5; a possible D gene is TRBD1 (6 bases). The V and J ends lost 8 bases and 0 bases respectively, with 11 bases between them. The CDR3 extends over 14 amino acids. The germline CDR1 and CDR2 sequences are LNHDA and SQIVND (reference sequence). In DNA, the CDR3 is TGTGCCAGTCAGTGGACAGTTAGCAATCAGCCCCAGCATTTT. This gives the protein CASQWTVSNQPQHF.

This clone is medium-sized by share. The chain recombines TRBV11-3 with TRBJ2-7, with 8 bases identical to TRBD1. The CDR3 has 14 residues. Germline CDR1 is SGHNT and CDR2 is YENEEA. V shed 3 bases, J shed 6 bases, and the junction held 7 bases outside the gene matches. Here the CDR3 DNA reads TGTGCCAGCAGCTTTCAACAGGGGGTTGGCGAGCAGTACTTC. Protein product: CASSFQQGVGEQYF.

The gene calls are TRBV15 and TRBJ2-5, with no clear D. Looked up from germline, CDR1 is LNHNV and CDR2 is YYDKDF (reference sequence). The ends were cut back, 3 bases at V and 2 bases at J, with 16 bases in the middle. The CDR3 totals 16 residues. CDR3 DNA sequence: TGTGCCACCAGCAGGAGAGCCCGGGCGTCGCAAGAGACCCAGTACTTC. It is translated as CATSRRARASQETQYF.

The chain employs TRBV11-3 and TRBJ1-4; 8 positions agree with TRBD1. This CDR3 spans 15 amino acids. J lost 7 bases, V lost 5 bases, and 9 bases had no gene match. From germline, CDR1 is SGHNT and CDR2 YENEEA. The CDR3 DNA follows: TGTGCCAGCAGCATAAACGGACAGGGCGGTGAAAAACTGTTTTTT. Translation gives CASSINGQGGEKLFF.

This clone is categorized as medium-sized. The chain employs TRBV6-8 and TRBJ1-2; a possible D gene is TRBD1 (6 bases). V lost 10 bases, J lost 2 bases, and 26 bases lay in between. CDR1 is MNHGY, CDR2 SAAAGT, per germline. The CDR3 length is 17 residues. The CDR3 protein is CATFSGWAKQGNYGYTF. The CDR3 DNA follows: TGTGCCACTTTCTCCGGTTGGGCCAAACAGGGAAACTATGGCTACACCTTC.

This chain connects TRBV7-6 to TRBJ2-7, with 11 bases lining up with TRBD2. The ends lost 2 bases at V and 4 bases at J; junction bases unmatched: 4. The CDR3 consists of 15 residues. Germline V gives CDR1 SGHVS, CDR2 FNYEAQ. The CDR3 sequence is CASSLQLAGGYEQYF. The CDR3 coding sequence is TGTGCCAGCAGCTTACAGCTAGCGGGGGGTTACGAGCAGTACTTC.

This clone has only a few counts. The genes are TRBV4-1 and TRBJ1-6, with TRBD1 as a possible D gene (5 bases). CDR1 is MGHRA and CDR2 is YSYEKL in the germline V gene. The CDR3 has 17 residues. V shed 4 bases and J shed 1 base, with 14 bases lying between them. The CDR3 loop reads CASSRSRVISYNSPLHF. For the CDR3, the DNA is TGCGCCAGCAGCCGTAGCAGGGTCATTTCCTATAATTCACCCCTCCACTTT.

The chain employs TRBV6-8 and TRBJ1-3; D uncertain. V was cut by 0 bases and J by 3 bases, with 9 bases left in between. CDR1 and CDR2 from the germline V gene are MNHGY and SAAAGT. The CDR3 consists of 15 residues. The CDR3 is CASSYSRAYGNTIYF. In DNA, the CDR3 is TGTGCCAGCAGTTACTCGAGGGCTTATGGAAACACCATATATTTT.

The rearrangement joins TRBV11-3 to TRBJ2-5; a possible D gene is TRBD2 (6 bases). The CDR3 covers 14 residues. The V gene's germline CDR1 is SGHNT and CDR2 YENEEA. V dropped 3 bases and J dropped 3 bases, with 11 bases sitting between them. CDR3 in DNA: TGTGCCAGCAGCTTGAATAGCGGAAAAGAGACCCAGTACTTC. It is translated as CASSLNSGKETQYF.

The chain is built from TRBV11-3 and TRBJ2-5; 7 bases fit TRBD1. Losses at the gene ends were 1 base for V and 2 bases for J; bases not matched to a gene: 10. In germline, CDR1 is SGHNT, CDR2 YENEEA. CDR3 size: 17 residues. CDR3 residues: CASSLGYLRGPQETQYF. The CDR3 DNA reads TGTGCCAGCAGCTTAGGCTATCTAAGGGGGCCTCAAGAGACCCAGTACTTC. The whole variable domain, remainder taken from reference TRBV11-3 and TRBJ2-5, is EAGVVQSPRYKIIEKKQPVAFWCNPISGHNTLYWYLQNLGQGPELLIRYENEEAVDDSQLPKDRFSAERLKGVDSTLKIQPAELGDSAVYLCASSLGYLRGPQETQYFGPGTRLLVL.

This chain connects TRBV9 to TRBJ2-7; D gene unclear. Germline lookup yields CDR1 SGDLS and CDR2 YYNGEE. V lost 4 bases, J lost 2 bases, and 7 bases lay in between. The CDR3 contains 12 residues. The CDR3 spells CASSPETYEQYF. CDR3 bases: TGTGCCAGCAGCCCGGAGACCTACGAGCAGTACTTC. The full variable domain, rest sourced from reference TRBV9 and TRBJ2-7, is DSGVTQTPKHLITATGQRVTLRCSPRSGDLSVYWYQQSLDQGLQFLIQYYNGEERAKGNILERFSAQQFPDLHSELNLSSLELGDSALYFCASSPETYEQYFGPGTRLTVT.